This T cell receptor beta chain appears in the sequencing data of a study of T cells expressing NK-cell markers. The CDR3 extends over 16 amino acids. Germline CDR1 SGDLS, CDR2 YYNGEE. TCRdb re-called the 5' RACE reads and catalogs CDR3 proteins one per entry, DNA excluded. Its table records about 170,000 distinct CDR3 sequences. The specimen was blood T cells: a sorted CD56 or NKG2C T cell subset, CD4+ or CD8+ T cells, or bulk PBMC T cells (not recorded which). The V gene is TRBV9, the J gene TRBJ2-5; TCRdb names TRBD1, which stays unverified in the absence of DNA. This TCR was recovered from a man aged 18-70 years in good health. This CDR3 reads CASSVGGTYYQETQYF.